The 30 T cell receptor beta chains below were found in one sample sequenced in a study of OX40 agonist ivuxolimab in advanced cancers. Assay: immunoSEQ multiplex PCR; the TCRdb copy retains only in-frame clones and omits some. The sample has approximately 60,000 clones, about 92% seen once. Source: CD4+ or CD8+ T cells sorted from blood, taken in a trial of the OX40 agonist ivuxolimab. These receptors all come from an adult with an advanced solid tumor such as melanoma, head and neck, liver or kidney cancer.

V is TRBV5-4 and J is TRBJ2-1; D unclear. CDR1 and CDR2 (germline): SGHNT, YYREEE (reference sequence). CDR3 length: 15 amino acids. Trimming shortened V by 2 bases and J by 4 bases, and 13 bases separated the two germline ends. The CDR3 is CASSFTTDPYNEQFF. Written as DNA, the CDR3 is TGTGCCAGCAGCTTTACGACCGACCCGTACAATGAGCAGTTCTTC.

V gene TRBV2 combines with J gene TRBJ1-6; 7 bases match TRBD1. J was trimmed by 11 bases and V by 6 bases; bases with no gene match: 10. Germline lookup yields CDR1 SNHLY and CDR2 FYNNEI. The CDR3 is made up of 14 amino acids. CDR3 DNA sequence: TGTGCCAGCAGGATTACAGGGGAAATTGCACCCCTCCACTTT. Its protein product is CASRITGEIAPLHF.

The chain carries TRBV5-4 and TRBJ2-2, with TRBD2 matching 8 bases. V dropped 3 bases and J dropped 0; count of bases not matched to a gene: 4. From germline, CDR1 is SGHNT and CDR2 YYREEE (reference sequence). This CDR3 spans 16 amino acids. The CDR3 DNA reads TGTGCCAGCAGCTGGGGTAGCGGGGCGAACACCGGGGAGCTGTTTTTT. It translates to CASSWGSGANTGELFF.

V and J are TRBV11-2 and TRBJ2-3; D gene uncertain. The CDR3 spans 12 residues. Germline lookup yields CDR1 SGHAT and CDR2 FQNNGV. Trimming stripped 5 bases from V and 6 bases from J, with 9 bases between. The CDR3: CASSPTRDTQYF. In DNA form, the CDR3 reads TGTGCCAGCAGCCCGACACGGGATACGCAGTATTTT.

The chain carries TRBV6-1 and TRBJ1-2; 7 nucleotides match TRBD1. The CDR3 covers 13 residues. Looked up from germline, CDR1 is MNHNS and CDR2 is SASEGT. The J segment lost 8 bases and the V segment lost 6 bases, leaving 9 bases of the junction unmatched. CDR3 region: CASSVTGEGGYTF. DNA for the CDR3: TGTGCCAGCAGCGTCACAGGGGAAGGGGGCTACACCTTC.

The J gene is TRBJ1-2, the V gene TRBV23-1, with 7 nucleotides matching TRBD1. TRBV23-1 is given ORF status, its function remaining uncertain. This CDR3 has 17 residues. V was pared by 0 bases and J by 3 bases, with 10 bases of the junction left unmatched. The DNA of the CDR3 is TGCGCCAGCAGTCAATCCTTCCCGGGACAGAAGTACTATGGCTACACCTTC. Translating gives CASSQSFPGQKYYGYTF.

The CDR3 sequence is CASSSQENTEAFF. CDR3 bases: TGCGCCAGCAGCTCGCAGGAGAACACTGAAGCTTTCTTT. The chain employs TRBV5-1 and TRBJ1-1; D uncertain. Germline V gene lookup returns CDR1 SGHRS and CDR2 YFSETQ. This CDR3 is 13 amino acids long. Trimming took 3 bases from V and 1 from J, leaving 7 bases between them.

The CDR3 sequence: CASSLGQDKDTQYF. CDR3 nucleotide sequence: TGTGCCAGCAGCTTAGGCCAAGACAAGGATACGCAGTATTTT. The J gene is TRBJ2-3, the V gene TRBV11-3; D gene unclear. Trimming shortened V by 1 base and J by 6 bases, and 11 bases separated the two germline ends. Germline CDR1 reads SGHNT; CDR2 reads YENEEA. The CDR3 is 14 amino acids.

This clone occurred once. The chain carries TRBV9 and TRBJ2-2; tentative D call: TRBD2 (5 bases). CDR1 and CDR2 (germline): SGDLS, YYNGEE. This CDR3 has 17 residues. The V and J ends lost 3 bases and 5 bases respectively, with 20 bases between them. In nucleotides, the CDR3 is TGTGCCAGCAGCGGCCCGACTACCCACTTAGGGACCGGGGAGCTGTTTTTT. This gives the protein CASSGPTTHLGTGELFF.

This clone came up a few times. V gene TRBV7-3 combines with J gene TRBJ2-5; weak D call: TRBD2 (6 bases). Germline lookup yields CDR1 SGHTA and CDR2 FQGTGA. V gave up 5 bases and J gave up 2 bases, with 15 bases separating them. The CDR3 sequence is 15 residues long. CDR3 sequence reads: CASSPRLGPQETQYF. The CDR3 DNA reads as TGTGCCAGCAGCCCCAGACTAGGGCCTCAAGAGACCCAGTACTTC.

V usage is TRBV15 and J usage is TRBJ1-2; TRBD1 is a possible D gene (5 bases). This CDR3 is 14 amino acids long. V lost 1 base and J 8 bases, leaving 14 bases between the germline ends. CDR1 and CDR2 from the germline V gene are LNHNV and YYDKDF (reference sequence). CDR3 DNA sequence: TGTGCCACCAGCAGAGGGGACGCCATTCAGGGCTACACCTTC. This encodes CATSRGDAIQGYTF.

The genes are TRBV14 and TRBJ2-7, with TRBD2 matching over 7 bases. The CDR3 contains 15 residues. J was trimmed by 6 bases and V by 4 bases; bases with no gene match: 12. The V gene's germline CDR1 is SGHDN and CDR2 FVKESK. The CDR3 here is CASSLHSGWEGEQYF. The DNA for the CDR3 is TGTGCCAGCAGCCTCCACTCGGGGTGGGAGGGCGAGCAGTACTTC.

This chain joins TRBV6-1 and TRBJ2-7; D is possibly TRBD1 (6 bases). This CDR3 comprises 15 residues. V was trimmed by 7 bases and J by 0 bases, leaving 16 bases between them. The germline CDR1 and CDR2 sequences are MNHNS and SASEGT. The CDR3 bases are TGTGCCAGCACCCGACGCGGACAGACCTCCTACGAGCAGTACTTC. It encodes CASTRRGQTSYEQYF.

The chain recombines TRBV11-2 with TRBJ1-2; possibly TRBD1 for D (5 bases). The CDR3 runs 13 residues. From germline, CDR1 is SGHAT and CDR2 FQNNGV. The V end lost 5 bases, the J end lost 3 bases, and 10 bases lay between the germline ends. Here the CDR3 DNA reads TGTGCCAGCAGCACCGGGACGGACTATGGCTACACCTTC. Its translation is CASSTGTDYGYTF.

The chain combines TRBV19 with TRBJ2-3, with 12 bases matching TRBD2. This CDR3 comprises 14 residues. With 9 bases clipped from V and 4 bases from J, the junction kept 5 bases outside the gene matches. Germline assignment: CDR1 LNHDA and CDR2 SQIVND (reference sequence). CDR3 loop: CASRLAGVADTQYF. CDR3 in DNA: TGTGCCAGCAGACTAGCGGGAGTGGCAGATACGCAGTATTTT.

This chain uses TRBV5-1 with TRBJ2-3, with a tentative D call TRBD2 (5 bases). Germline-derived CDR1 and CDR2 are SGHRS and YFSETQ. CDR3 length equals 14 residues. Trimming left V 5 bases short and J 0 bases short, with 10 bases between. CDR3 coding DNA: TGCGCCAGCAGTCTAGCCCTTAGCACAGATACGCAGTATTTT. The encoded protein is CASSLALSTDTQYF.

CDR3 protein: CASSLAENQPQHF. CDR3 coding DNA: TGTGCCAGCAGCTTAGCAGAGAATCAGCCCCAGCATTTT. J is TRBJ1-5 and V is TRBV11-2, with D uncertain. V lost 1 base, J lost 4 bases, and 5 bases lay in between. The germline V gene has CDR1 SGHAT and CDR2 FQNNGV. The CDR3 contains 13 residues.

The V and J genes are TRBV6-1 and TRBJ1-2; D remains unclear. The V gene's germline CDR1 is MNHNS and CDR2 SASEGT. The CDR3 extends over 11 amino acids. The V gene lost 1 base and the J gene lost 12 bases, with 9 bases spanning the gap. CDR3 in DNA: TGTGCCAGCAGTGAAGGCGGTGCCAACACCTTC. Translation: CASSEGGANTF.

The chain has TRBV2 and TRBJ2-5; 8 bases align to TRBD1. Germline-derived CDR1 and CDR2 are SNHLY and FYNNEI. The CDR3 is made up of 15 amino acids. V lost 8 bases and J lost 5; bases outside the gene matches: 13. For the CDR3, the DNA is TGTGCCAGCTCCTATACGGACAGGGTTGAGGAGACCCAGTACTTC. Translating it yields CASSYTDRVEETQYF.

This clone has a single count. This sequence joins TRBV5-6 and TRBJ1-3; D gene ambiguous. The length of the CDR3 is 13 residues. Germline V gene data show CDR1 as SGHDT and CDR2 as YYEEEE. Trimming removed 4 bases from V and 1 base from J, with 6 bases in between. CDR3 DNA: TGTGCCAGCAGCGCGGAATCTGGAAACACCATATATTTT. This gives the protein CASSAESGNTIYF.

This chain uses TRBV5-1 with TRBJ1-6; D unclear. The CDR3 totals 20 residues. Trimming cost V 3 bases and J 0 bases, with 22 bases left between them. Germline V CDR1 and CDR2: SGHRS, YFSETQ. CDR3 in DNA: TGCGCCAGCAGCTCATACCCGGCCCTGACGAGGAGCTCCTATAATTCACCCCTCCACTTT. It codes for CASSSYPALTRSSYNSPLHF. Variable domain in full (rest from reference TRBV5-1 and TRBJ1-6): KAGVTQTPRYLIKTRGQQVTLSCSPISGHRSVSWYQQTPGQGLQFLFEYFSETQRNKGNFPGRFSGRQFSNSRSEMNVSTLELGDSALYLCASSSYPALTRSSYNSPLHFGNGTRLTVT.

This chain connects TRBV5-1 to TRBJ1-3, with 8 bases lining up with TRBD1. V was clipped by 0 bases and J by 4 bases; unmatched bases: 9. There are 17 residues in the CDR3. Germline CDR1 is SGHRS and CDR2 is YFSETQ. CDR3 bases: TGCGCCAGCAGCTTGGCAACCTTGAGGACAGGGGGAAACACCATATATTTT. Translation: CASSLATLRTGGNTIYF.

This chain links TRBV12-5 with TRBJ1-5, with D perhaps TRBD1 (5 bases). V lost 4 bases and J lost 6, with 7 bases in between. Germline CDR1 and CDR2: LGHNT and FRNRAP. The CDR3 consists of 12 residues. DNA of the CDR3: TGTGCTAGTGGTTCGGGACTTCAGCCCCAGCATTTT. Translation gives CASGSGLQPQHF.

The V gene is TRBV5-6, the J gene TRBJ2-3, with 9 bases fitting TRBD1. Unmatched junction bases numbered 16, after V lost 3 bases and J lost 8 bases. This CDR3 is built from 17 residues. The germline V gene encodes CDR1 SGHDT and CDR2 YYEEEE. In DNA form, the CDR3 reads TGTGCCAGCAGCTCACTAGGGACAGGGCCTGAGCAGGGTACGCAGTATTTT. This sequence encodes CASSSLGTGPEQGTQYF.

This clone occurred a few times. CDR3 sequence: CASSEQHTGELFF. The CDR3 DNA follows: TGTGCCAGCAGCGAACAACACACCGGGGAGCTGTTTTTT. The rearrangement joins TRBV7-2 to TRBJ2-2; D is undetermined. The germline V gene encodes CDR1 SGHTA and CDR2 FQGNSA. CDR3 length: 13 amino acids. Trimming took off 5 bases at V and 3 bases at J, with 7 bases between the two ends.

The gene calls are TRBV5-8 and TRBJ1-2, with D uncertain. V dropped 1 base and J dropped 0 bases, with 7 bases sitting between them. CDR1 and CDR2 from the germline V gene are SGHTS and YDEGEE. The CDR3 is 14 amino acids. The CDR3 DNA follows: TGTGCCAGCAGCTTGCGCCACCCTAACTATGGCTACACCTTC. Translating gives CASSLRHPNYGYTF. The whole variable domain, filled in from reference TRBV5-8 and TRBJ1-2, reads EAGVTQSPTHLIKTRGQQATLRCSPISGHTSVYWYQQALGLGLQFLLWYDEGEERNRGNFPPRFSGRQFPNYSSELNVNALELEDSALYLCASSLRHPNYGYTFGSGTRLTVV.

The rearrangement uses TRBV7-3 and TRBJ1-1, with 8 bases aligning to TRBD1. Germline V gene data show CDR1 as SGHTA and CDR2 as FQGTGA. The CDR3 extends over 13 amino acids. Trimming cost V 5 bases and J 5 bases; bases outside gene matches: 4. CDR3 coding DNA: TGTGCCAGCAGCATGGGACAGGAGACTGAAGCTTTCTTT. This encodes CASSMGQETEAFF.

CDR3 sequence: CASSTGQGMNTEAFF. In DNA form, the CDR3 reads TGTGCCAGTAGTACCGGACAGGGGATGAACACTGAAGCTTTCTTT. This sequence joins TRBV19 and TRBJ1-1; TRBD1 matches 9 bases. CDR1 and CDR2 from the germline V gene are LNHDA and SQIVND (reference sequence). This CDR3 region has 15 residues. The V segment lost 4 bases and the J segment 0 bases; nucleotides outside the gene matches: 3.

CDR3 residues: CASSPAGRYEQYF. The CDR3 coding sequence is TGTGCCAGCAGCCCGGCCGGCCGCTACGAGCAGTACTTC. The rearrangement uses TRBV7-3 and TRBJ2-7; D is unresolved. Trimming took 5 bases from V and 3 from J, leaving 11 bases between them. This CDR3 spans 13 amino acids. Germline V gene sequence: CDR1 SGHTA, CDR2 FQGTGA.

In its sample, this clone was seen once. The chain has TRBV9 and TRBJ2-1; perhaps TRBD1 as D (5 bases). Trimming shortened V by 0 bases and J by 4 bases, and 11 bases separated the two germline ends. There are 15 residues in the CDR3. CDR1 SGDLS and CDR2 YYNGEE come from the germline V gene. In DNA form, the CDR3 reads TGTGCCAGCAGCGTAGGGCAGGGCATATACAATGAGCAGTTCTTC. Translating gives CASSVGQGIYNEQFF.